Below, one T cell receptor (beta chain) is given with its context. As yet, its antigen is unknown. The sample originates from a study of human thymus T cells. Findings of the study overall: Use of V and J genes seemed skewed within the thymic and blood repertoires. Related research reported highly overlapping thymic repertoires among unrelated individuals.

The data were produced by immunoSEQ multiplex PCR, yet TCRdb's version contains in-frame clones alone and is incomplete. The sample lists 120,000 or so clones; around 94% were seen once. V was clipped by 6 bases and J by 5 bases; unmatched bases: 10. CDR3 length equals 17 residues. The V gene's germline CDR1 is SEHNR and CDR2 FQNEAQ (reference sequence). Thymus specimens were resections from corrective heart surgery. The donor group consisted of healthy Finnish infants who were having corrective surgery for congenital heart defects. Input material: thymus tissue. The chain carries TRBV7-9 and TRBJ2-1, with 13 bases matching TRBD2. The TCR comes from a boy younger than two with a congenital heart defect but otherwise immunologically healthy. The CDR3 region has the DNA TGTGCCAGCAGGTTTAAAGACGGGACTAGCGGGAACAATGAGCAGTTCTTC. Protein product: CASRFKDGTSGNNEQFF.